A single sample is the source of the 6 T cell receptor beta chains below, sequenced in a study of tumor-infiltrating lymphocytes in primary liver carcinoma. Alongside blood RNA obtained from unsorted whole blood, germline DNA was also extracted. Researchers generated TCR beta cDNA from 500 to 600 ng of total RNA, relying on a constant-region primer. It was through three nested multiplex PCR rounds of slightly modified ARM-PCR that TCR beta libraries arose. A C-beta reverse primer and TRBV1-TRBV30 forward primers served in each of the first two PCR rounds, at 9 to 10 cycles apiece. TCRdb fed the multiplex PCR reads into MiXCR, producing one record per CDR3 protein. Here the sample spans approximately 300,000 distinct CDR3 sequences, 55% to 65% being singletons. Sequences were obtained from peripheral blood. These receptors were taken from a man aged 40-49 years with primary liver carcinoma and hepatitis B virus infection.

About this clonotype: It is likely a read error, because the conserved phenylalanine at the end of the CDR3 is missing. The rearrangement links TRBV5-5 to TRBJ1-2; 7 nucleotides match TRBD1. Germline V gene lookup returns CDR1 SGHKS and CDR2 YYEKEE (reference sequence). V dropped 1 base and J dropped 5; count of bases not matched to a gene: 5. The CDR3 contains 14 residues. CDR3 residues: CASSLRGGGYGYTS. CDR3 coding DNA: TGTGCCAGCAGCTTGCGAGGGGGCGGTTATGGCTACACCTCC.

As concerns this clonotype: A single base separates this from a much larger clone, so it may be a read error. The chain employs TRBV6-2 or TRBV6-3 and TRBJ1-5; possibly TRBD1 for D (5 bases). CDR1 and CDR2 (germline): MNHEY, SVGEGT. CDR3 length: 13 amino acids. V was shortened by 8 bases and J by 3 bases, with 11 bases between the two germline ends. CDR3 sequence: CASGRGNNQPQHF. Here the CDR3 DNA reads TGTGCCAGCGGAAGGGGTAACAATCAGCCCCAGCATTTT.

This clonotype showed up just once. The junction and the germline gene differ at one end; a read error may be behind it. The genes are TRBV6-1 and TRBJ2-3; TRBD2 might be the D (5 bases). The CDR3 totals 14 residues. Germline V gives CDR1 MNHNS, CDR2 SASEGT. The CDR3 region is CATSVRRLGDTQYF. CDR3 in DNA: TGTGCCACCAGTGTACGGAGGCTGGGAGATACGCAGTATTTT.

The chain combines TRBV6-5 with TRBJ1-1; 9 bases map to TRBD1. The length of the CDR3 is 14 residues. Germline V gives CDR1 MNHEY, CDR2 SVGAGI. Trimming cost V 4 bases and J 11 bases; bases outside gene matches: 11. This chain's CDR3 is CASSSTVRDREAFF. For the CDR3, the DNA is TGTGCCAGCAGTTCGACTGTCCGGGACAGGGAGGCTTTCTTT.

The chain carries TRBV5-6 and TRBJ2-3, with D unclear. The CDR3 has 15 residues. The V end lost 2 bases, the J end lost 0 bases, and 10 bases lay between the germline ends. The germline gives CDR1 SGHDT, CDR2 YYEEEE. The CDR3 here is CASSFDISSTDTQYF. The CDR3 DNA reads TGTGCCAGCAGCTTTGACATAAGTAGCACAGATACGCAGTATTTT.

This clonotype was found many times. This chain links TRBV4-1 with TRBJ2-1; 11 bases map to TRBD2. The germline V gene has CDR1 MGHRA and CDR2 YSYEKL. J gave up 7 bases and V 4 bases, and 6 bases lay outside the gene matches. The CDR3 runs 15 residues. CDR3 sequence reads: CASSRLAGGGNEQFF. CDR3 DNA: TGCGCCAGCAGCCGGTTAGCGGGAGGGGGAAATGAGCAGTTCTTC.